This section outlines one T cell receptor beta chain sequence together with its context. What it binds is not known. These data originate in a study of cytomegalovirus exposure and HLA in healthy donors. The PCR employed 60 Vbeta primers together with 13 Jbeta primers. The repertoire was sequenced with immunoSEQ multiplex PCR; TCRdb's copy has only in-frame clones and lacks some. The data hold more than 50,000 clones, with 77% observed a single time. General observations from the study: In a later analysis, at a false discovery rate of 0.05, under 20,000 TCR beta sequences were associated with HLA alleles. Among TCR beta chains, those listed as cytomegalovirus-associated numbered around 180. CMV serostatus was the only recorded immune exposure for donors. Reports showed the classifier diagnosing cytomegalovirus status with high specificity and sensitivity.

CDR3 size: 13 residues. The germline gives CDR1 ENHRY, CDR2 SYGVKD. V was pared by 9 bases and J by 1 base, with 12 bases between. Material for sequencing was PBMCs. The gene calls are TRBV10-3 and TRBJ1-1, with D possibly matching TRBD1 (6 bases). This receptor was obtained from a female donor in good health and CMV-seronegative. The CDR3 reads CAIRGGSNTEAFF. The DNA for the CDR3 is TGTGCCATTAGGGGGGGGTCGAACACTGAAGCTTTCTTT.